These 20 T cell receptor beta chains originate from one sample sequenced in a study of T cells in Graves' hyperthyroidism and ophthalmopathy (dated by TCRdb to between 2017 and 2020). The library came from multiplex PCR. The instrument was an Illumina HiSeq 2000. The TCR beta CDR3 regions were amplified from the RNA transcripts. The TCR CDR3 was subjected to a first round of RT-PCR using the HTBI primer set and the Qiagen OneStep RT-PCR kit. TCRdb cleaned the public reads at Q25 with fastp, built clones with MiXCR and kept in-frame beta chains. Identical CDR3 protein sequences are pooled into one entry, listed with their most common genes and DNA. This sample comprises around 700,000 distinct CDR3 sequences, 30% to 40% of them detected only once. The top ten constitute around 32% of the sample. Sequenced sample: blood. These receptors were collected from a woman aged 40 to 50 with Graves' hyperthyroidism.

The CDR3 sequence: CASQGHGSPLHF. CDR3 bases: TGTGCCAGCCAGGGGCATGGGTCACCCCTCCACTTT. V usage is TRBV2 and J usage is TRBJ1-6; maybe TRBD1 (6 bases). The CDR3 has 12 amino acids. Per germline, CDR1 SNHLY and CDR2 FYNNEI. Deletions cut 8 bases from V and 10 bases from J, with 12 bases between.

This clonotype was counted once. The chain joins TRBV3-1 to TRBJ2-5; 8 nucleotides match TRBD2. The CDR3 length is 20 residues. Germline V lookup: CDR1 LGHDT, CDR2 YNNKEL (reference sequence). With V trimmed by 4 bases and J by 1 base, 20 bases remained unmatched. CDR3 coding DNA: TGTGCCAGCAGCCCTTACATGGGGAGCGGGGGACCCGTGACCCAAGAGACCCAGTACTTC. It codes for CASSPYMGSGGPVTQETQYF.

V gene TRBV12-3 or TRBV12-4 combines with J gene TRBJ1-1, with 9 bases lining up with TRBD1. V shed 5 bases and J 1 base; nucleotides not matched to a gene: 14. There are 18 residues in the CDR3. CDR3: CASSTGTGWRGGNTEAFF. The CDR3 DNA reads TGTGCCAGCAGTACCGGGACAGGGTGGAGGGGGGGGAACACTGAAGCTTTCTTT.

This clonotype was recorded at least ten times. The chain links TRBV10-3 to TRBJ2-2; D is unclear. Deletions cut 0 bases from V and 0 bases from J, with 5 bases between. CDR1 and CDR2 from the germline V gene are ENHRY and SYGVKD. The CDR3 has 15 residues. The CDR3 DNA follows: TGTGCCATCAGTGAGTCTAACGCGAACACCGGGGAGCTGTTTTTT. Encoded protein: CAISESNANTGELFF.

This clonotype was detected ten times or more. J is TRBJ1-2 and V is TRBV12-3 or TRBV12-4; 9 positions agree with TRBD1. CDR3 length: 15 residues. V lost 5 bases, J lost 4 bases, and 8 bases stayed unmatched. This CDR3 reads CASSITGTGPYGYTF. CDR3 coding DNA: TGTGCCAGCAGTATAACCGGGACAGGGCCCTATGGCTACACCTTC.

This chain links TRBV15 with TRBJ1-4; no firm D call. Trimming left V 0 bases short and J 7 bases short, with 6 bases between. CDR1 and CDR2 (germline): LNHNV, YYDKDF (reference sequence). CDR3 length equals 13 residues. The CDR3: CATSRDVGEKLFF. Written as DNA, the CDR3 is TGTGCCACCAGCAGAGATGTTGGTGAAAAACTGTTTTTT. Full variable domain (missing parts from reference TRBV15 and TRBJ1-4): DAMVIQNPRYQVTQFGKPVTLSCSQTLNHNVMYWYQQKSSQAPKLLFHYYDKDFNNEADTPDNFQSRRPNTSFCFLDIRSPGLGDTAMYLCATSRDVGEKLFFGSGTQLSVL.

This clonotype has a handful of counts. The gene calls are TRBV6-5 and TRBJ2-5; unclear D gene. CDR3 length equals 14 residues. The V end was cut by 7 bases, the J end by 0 bases, with 12 bases between. The V gene's germline CDR1 is MNHEY and CDR2 SVGAGI. CDR3 sequence: CASKRDTYQETQYF. The CDR3, as DNA: TGTGCCAGCAAACGCGACACGTACCAAGAGACCCAGTACTTC.

This clonotype was counted ten times or more. The rearrangement links TRBV2 to TRBJ1-2; D is undetermined. Germline V lookup: CDR1 SNHLY, CDR2 FYNNEI. CDR3 length: 13 amino acids. With 3 bases removed from V and 2 bases from J, the gap between germline ends came to 7 bases. CDR3 bases: TGTGCCAGCAGTGAGTCGCAGAACTATGGCTACACCTTC. This gives the protein CASSESQNYGYTF.

Note on this clonotype: One junction end disagrees with the germline gene, perhaps due to a read error. The gene calls are TRBV12-3 or TRBV12-4 and TRBJ2-7; D is perhaps TRBD2 (6 bases). This CDR3 contains 15 residues. CDR3: CASSLATGRLYGQYF. DNA of the CDR3: TGTGCCAGCAGCCTAGCGACGGGTCGCCTCTACGGGCAGTACTTC.

This rearrangement joins TRBV7-3 to TRBJ2-7; 9 positions agree with TRBD1. CDR1 and CDR2 (germline): SGHTA, FQGTGA. V lost 4 bases to trimming and J lost 2 bases; unmatched junction nucleotides: 18. The CDR3 runs to 19 residues. As DNA, the CDR3 is TGTGCCAGCAGCTCTGGACAGGGGACCCGGATGGGTGAAACCTACGAGCAGTACTTC. This encodes CASSSGQGTRMGETYEQYF.

This clonotype was counted at least ten times. The rearrangement joins TRBV2 to TRBJ1-5, with a possible D match to TRBD1 (5 bases). Germline loops: CDR1 SNHLY, CDR2 FYNNEI. Between the trimmed V and J ends, which lost 11 bases and 3 bases, there was a span of 17 bases. The CDR3 extends over 14 amino acids. CDR3 sequence: CAGGFGADNQPQHF. In nucleotides, the CDR3 is TGTGCCGGGGGGTTCGGGGCAGACAATCAGCCCCAGCATTTT.

This clonotype came up many times. The chain recombines TRBV29-1 with TRBJ2-7, with a possible D match to TRBD1 (6 bases). CDR1 and CDR2 (germline): SQVTM, ANQGSEA. V shed 7 bases and J shed 0 bases, with 13 bases lying between them. The CDR3 sequence is 13 residues long. Here the CDR3 DNA reads TGCAGCGGCAGCTTACAGGGCTCCTACGAGCAGTACTTC. Protein: CSGSLQGSYEQYF.

This chain connects TRBV28 to TRBJ1-2, with a possible D match to TRBD1 (5 bases). Germline V gene lookup returns CDR1 MDHEN and CDR2 SYDVKM. This CDR3 is 12 amino acids long. V lost 5 bases and J 9 bases, leaving 13 bases between the germline ends. CDR3 in DNA: TGTGCCAGCAGTAGAGGGGTAGGGAGCTACACCTTC. The encoded protein is CASSRGVGSYTF.

This clonotype was detected many times. V and J are TRBV2 and TRBJ1-5; the match to TRBD1 covers 7 bases. After removal of 6 bases from V and 1 base from J, the junction contained 6 bases not matched to a gene. Germline V gene lookup returns CDR1 SNHLY and CDR2 FYNNEI. This CDR3 contains 15 residues. The CDR3 DNA is TGTGCCAGCAGGGGGGAGACAGGGAGCAATCAGCCCCAGCATTTT. Its protein product is CASRGETGSNQPQHF.

This clonotype was counted between two and nine times. The CDR3 DNA follows: TGTGCCAGCAGTCCTAGCGGCCTCTACGAGCAGTACTTC. Its translation is CASSPSGLYEQYF. The V call is TRBV11-2, the J call TRBJ2-7; 7 bases are shared with TRBD2. This CDR3 region has 13 residues. Trimming took 6 bases from V and 3 from J; bases not matched to a gene: 5. CDR1 and CDR2 (germline): SGHAT, FQNNGV.

This clonotype came up a few times. The chain joins TRBV19 to TRBJ1-3, with TRBD1 identical over 8 bases. The CDR3 runs to 13 residues. In germline, CDR1 is LNHDA, CDR2 SQIVND (reference sequence). J was trimmed by 4 bases and V by 6 bases; bases with no gene match: 2. In nucleotides, the CDR3 is TGTGCCAGTAGGCGGACAGGGGGAAACACCATATATTTT. This sequence encodes CASRRTGGNTIYF. The variable domain in full, with the rest retrieved from reference TRBV19 and TRBJ1-3, is DGGITQSPKYLFRKEGQNVTLSCEQNLNHDAMYWYRQDPGQGLRLIYYSQIVNDFQKGDIAEGYSVSREKKESFPLTVTSAQKNPTAFYLCASRRTGGNTIYFGEGSWLTVV.

In its sample, this clonotype was seen many times. The genes are TRBV6-5 and TRBJ1-2; no clear D. The V gene's germline CDR1 is MNHEY and CDR2 SVGAGI. The CDR3 has 12 amino acids. V shed 10 bases and J shed 6 bases, with 15 bases lying between them. The CDR3 loop reads CATARPLNGYTF. The CDR3 DNA is TGTGCCACCGCACGTCCCCTCAATGGCTACACCTTC.

This sequence joins TRBV6-6 and TRBJ2-7, with D perhaps TRBD2 (5 bases). Trimming stripped 4 bases from V and 0 bases from J, with 10 bases between. Germline CDR1 is MNHNY and CDR2 is SVGAGI (reference sequence). The CDR3 covers 14 residues. CDR3 DNA sequence: TGTGCCAGCAGTTTTGGGAGAAGCTCCTACGAGCAGTACTTC. It specifies CASSFGRSSYEQYF.

In regard to this clonotype: One end of the junction is discordant with germline, which a read error may explain. The chain's CDR3 is CGAIRDRAYEQYF. The CDR3 nucleotides read TGCGGTGCTATTCGGGACAGGGCCTACGAGCAGTACTTC. This chain joins TRBV20-1 and TRBJ2-7, with TRBD1 identical over 9 bases. Germline lookup yields CDR1 DFQATT and CDR2 SNEGSKA (reference sequence). The CDR3 is made up of 13 amino acids.

In its sample, this clonotype was seen many times. V and J are TRBV6-6 and TRBJ1-5, with 9 bases that match TRBD1. Germline V lookup: CDR1 MNHNY, CDR2 SVGAGI (reference sequence). The CDR3 runs to 13 residues. The J segment lost 7 bases and the V segment lost 5 bases, leaving 3 bases of the junction unmatched. CDR3 DNA: TGTGCCAGCAGTGACGGGACAGGGCAGCCCCAGCATTTT. Protein: CASSDGTGQPQHF.